These 24 T cell receptor beta chains share one sample of origin, sequenced in a study of patients and donors after allogeneic stem cell transplantation. One entry per CDR3 protein results from TCRdb running MiXCR on the RT-PCR reads. The data show roughly 880,000 distinct CDR3 sequences, with about a sixth seen just once and 5% to 6.5% held by the top ten. The specimen sequenced was blood, either unsorted or a sorted T cell fraction (not recorded which). The receptors stem from a human donor who was either an allogeneic HSCT recipient or a stem cell or donor lymphocyte infusion donor (not recorded which). It is not recorded whose cells these are; they may come from a transplant donor.

V and J are TRBV21-1 and TRBJ1-4. TRBV21-1 is a recognized pseudogene. The CDR3 has 18 residues. In nucleotides, the CDR3 is TGTGCCAGCAGCACGGAGGGCCCGTTTAATGCAACTAATGAAAAACTGTTTTTT. It specifies CASSTEGPFNATNEKLFF.

This chain uses TRBV29-1 with TRBJ2-4; TRBD2 matches 7 bases. V shed 3 bases, J shed 2 bases, and the junction held 4 bases outside the gene matches. Germline CDR1 reads SQVTM; CDR2 reads ANQGSEA. The CDR3 sequence is 14 residues long. The CDR3 here is CSVDAGVTKNIQYF. CDR3 bases: TGCAGCGTTGATGCGGGGGTAACCAAAAACATTCAGTACTTC.

This clonotype was detected only a few times. This chain connects TRBV7-2 to TRBJ2-5; TRBD2 agrees at 11 bases. With 2 bases clipped from V and 3 bases from J, the junction kept 5 bases outside the gene matches. This CDR3 is 16 amino acids long. The germline V gene encodes CDR1 SGHTA and CDR2 FQGNSA. The CDR3 DNA reads TGTGCCAGCAGCTTAAGGCTACTAGCGGGGGAAGAGACCCAGTACTTC. It encodes CASSLRLLAGEETQYF.

This clonotype showed up many times. V usage is TRBV12-3 or TRBV12-4 and J usage is TRBJ2-1; no firm D call. Between the trimmed V and J ends, which lost 6 bases and 1 base, there was a span of 4 bases. The CDR3 is made up of 12 amino acids. CDR3 in amino acids: CASSLSYNEQFF. The DNA of the CDR3 is TGTGCCAGCAGCCTATCCTACAATGAGCAGTTCTTC.

This clonotype was observed a few times. The gene calls are TRBV3-1 and TRBJ2-1; TRBD2 is a possible D gene (5 bases). Per the germline V gene, CDR1 is LGHDT and CDR2 is YNNKEL (reference sequence). This CDR3 has 11 amino acids. V lost 7 bases to trimming and J lost 7 bases, with 8 bases between them. The CDR3, as DNA: TGTGCCAGCAAGCGGAAGAATGAGCAGTTCTTC. Translation gives CASKRKNEQFF.

V gene TRBV7-2 combines with J gene TRBJ2-1; D is undetermined. Germline CDR1 is SGHTA and CDR2 is FQGNSA. The length of the CDR3 is 15 residues. The V and J ends lost 1 base and 5 bases respectively, with 12 bases between them. This chain's CDR3 is CASSLDRIGNNEQFF. CDR3 DNA sequence: TGTGCCAGCAGCTTAGACCGAATAGGGAACAATGAGCAGTTCTTC.

The genes are TRBV30 and TRBJ2-1; possible D gene TRBD2, 5 bases. With 0 bases removed from V and 8 bases from J, the gap between germline ends came to 20 bases. This CDR3 has 16 residues. The germline V gene has CDR1 GTSNPN and CDR2 SVGIG (reference sequence). In DNA, the CDR3 is TGTGCCTGGAGTGTCCCGGGAACCCACAGAGCCTATGAGCAGTTCTTC. This encodes CAWSVPGTHRAYEQFF.

As concerns this clonotype: A read error may produce the germline difference seen at one junction end. This chain joins TRBV7-7 and TRBJ2-2; 8 nucleotides match TRBD2. The length of the CDR3 is 15 residues. The germline V gene encodes CDR1 SSHAT and CDR2 FNYEAQ (reference sequence). This CDR3 is CASSLASGGAGELFF. The CDR3 nucleotides are TGTGCTAGCAGCTTAGCTTCCGGGGGGGCCGGGGAGCTGTTTTTT.

The CDR3 DNA reads as TGCGCCAGCAGCTTGGCCTTGGCCGCTCCCGACGAGCAGTACTTC. Protein: CASSLALAAPDEQYF. V is TRBV5-1 and J is TRBJ2-7; D unresolved. CDR3 length: 15 residues. Germline CDR1 SGHRS, CDR2 YFSETQ. The germline V and J ends were trimmed by 0 bases and 5 bases, with 15 bases remaining between them. Using reference TRBV5-1 and TRBJ2-7 for the parts outside the CDR3, the full variable domain is KAGVTQTPRYLIKTRGQQVTLSCSPISGHRSVSWYQQTPGQGLQFLFEYFSETQRNKGNFPGRFSGRQFSNSRSEMNVSTLELGDSALYLCASSLALAAPDEQYFGPGTRLTVT.

This clonotype has more than one count but fewer than ten. The genes are TRBV20-1 and TRBJ2-7; D is possibly TRBD1 or TRBD2 (5 bases each). Looked up from germline, CDR1 is DFQATT and CDR2 is SNEGSKA (reference sequence). V was shortened by 0 bases and J by 5 bases, with 17 bases between the two germline ends. CDR3 length: 15 residues. CDR3 loop: CSARDSRQGAHEQYF. The CDR3 DNA sequence: TGCAGTGCTAGAGATAGCAGGCAGGGAGCCCACGAGCAGTACTTC.

This clonotype was detected a few times. For the CDR3, the DNA is TGTGCCAGCAGCGTAGCTGAGACGGCGTATGGCTACACCTTC. Encoded protein: CASSVAETAYGYTF. The gene calls are TRBV9 and TRBJ1-2; the D is unclear. The CDR3 sequence is 14 residues long. CDR1 is SGDLS, CDR2 YYNGEE, per germline. V was cut by 0 bases and J by 5 bases, with 11 bases left in between.

The chain uses TRBV25-1 and TRBJ2-7; no firm D call. This CDR3 has 13 amino acids. Germline lookup yields CDR1 MGHDK and CDR2 SYGVNS. V gave up 6 bases and J gave up 6 bases, with 15 bases separating them. The CDR3 DNA reads as TGTGCCAGCAGGATCGGATCCCTGGGCGAGCAGTACTTC. This encodes CASRIGSLGEQYF.

This clonotype was seen a handful of times. V and J are TRBV30 and TRBJ2-7, with 7 positions matching TRBD1. V trimming: 6 bases; J trimming: 3 bases; junction bases outside the gene matches: 11. This CDR3 has 14 residues. Germline lookup yields CDR1 GTSNPN and CDR2 SVGIG (reference sequence). CDR3: CACAPTGDSYEQYF. In DNA form, the CDR3 reads TGTGCCTGTGCCCCTACAGGGGACAGCTACGAGCAGTACTTC. Complete variable domain (other parts from reference TRBV30 and TRBJ2-7): SQTIHQWPATLVQPVGSPLSLECTVEGTSNPNLYWYRQAAGRGLQLLFYSVGIGQISSEVPQNLSASRPQDRQFILSSKKLLLSDSGFYLCACAPTGDSYEQYFGPGTRLTVT.

This clonotype has more than one count but fewer than ten. The CDR3 DNA reads TGCGCCAGCAGCTTCGCCCTCAGGGGTGATGAGCAGTTCTTC. Translating gives CASSFALRGDEQFF. The V gene is TRBV5-1, the J gene TRBJ2-1; possibly TRBD1 for D (6 bases). Germline-derived CDR1 and CDR2 are SGHRS and YFSETQ. V dropped 2 bases and J dropped 8 bases, with 14 bases sitting between them. The CDR3 extends over 14 amino acids.

This clonotype was observed many times. This chain uses TRBV29-1 with TRBJ1-4; weak D call: TRBD1 (5 bases). Trimming took off 6 bases at V and 8 bases at J, with 16 bases between the two ends. Germline CDR1 reads SQVTM; CDR2 reads ANQGSEA. This CDR3 has 13 amino acids. The CDR3 DNA reads as TGCAGCGTCGCGGGACTGGGAGGGGAAAAACTGTTTTTT. Translation: CSVAGLGGEKLFF.

This clonotype was recorded a few times. This chain links TRBV7-6 with TRBJ2-7, with 8 positions matching TRBD1. The V gene end was trimmed by 2 bases and the J gene end by 5 bases; junction bases not matched to a gene: 8. Looked up from germline, CDR1 is SGHVS and CDR2 is FNYEAQ. The CDR3 has 15 amino acids. The CDR3 loop is CASSLTPRGLNEQYF. The CDR3 DNA is TGTGCCAGCAGCTTAACTCCCAGGGGGCTAAACGAGCAGTACTTC.

This rearrangement joins TRBV7-2 to TRBJ1-1; D ambiguous. The CDR3 runs to 13 residues. The V and J ends lost 0 bases and 8 bases respectively, with 10 bases between them. The germline CDR1 and CDR2 sequences are SGHTA and FQGNSA. The CDR3 region has the DNA TGTGCCAGCAGCTTAGCGGATTGGCGGGAAGCTTTCTTT. Translation: CASSLADWREAFF.

The chain couples TRBV20-1 to TRBJ1-6; D is uncertain. The CDR3 consists of 14 residues. V was clipped by 0 bases and J by 9 bases, with 12 bases between them. The germline V gene has CDR1 DFQATT and CDR2 SNEGSKA (reference sequence). This chain's CDR3 is CSARDYRRGSPLHF. CDR3 nucleotides: TGCAGTGCTAGAGACTACCGTCGGGGTTCACCCCTCCACTTT.

This clonotype came up many times. The chain couples TRBV7-9 to TRBJ2-5; TRBD2 matches at 7 bases. Per the germline V gene, CDR1 is SEHNR and CDR2 is FQNEAQ (reference sequence). The CDR3 length is 16 residues. Trimming at V came to 5 bases and at J to 2 bases, leaving 11 bases not matched to a gene. The CDR3 DNA sequence: TGTGCCAGCAGCCTTGGACTAGGCTCTATTCAAGAGACCCAGTACTTC. It translates to CASSLGLGSIQETQYF.

This clonotype was seen only a few times. The CDR3 coding sequence is TGCAGTGCTAGAGACCAGCGACAGGGGGCCTATGGCTACACCTTC. It specifies CSARDQRQGAYGYTF. The V call is TRBV20-1, the J call TRBJ1-2; TRBD1 aligns across 10 bases. This CDR3 is 15 amino acids long. CDR1 is DFQATT, CDR2 SNEGSKA, per germline (reference sequence). The junction had 5 bases not matched to a gene; V was cut back by 0 bases and J by 4 bases.

This clonotype showed up just a few times. V is TRBV20-1 and J is TRBJ2-4; 7 bases agree with TRBD1. V lost 6 bases, J lost 6 bases, and 5 bases stayed unmatched. CDR1 and CDR2 (germline): DFQATT, SNEGSKA (reference sequence). This CDR3 is built from 12 residues. The CDR3 reads CSAEGQRNIQYF. CDR3 DNA sequence: TGCAGTGCCGAGGGACAGCGAAACATTCAGTACTTC.

V usage is TRBV20-1 and J usage is TRBJ2-3; D may be TRBD2 (6 bases). The CDR3 has 14 residues. V dropped 5 bases and J dropped 6 bases, with 18 bases sitting between them. Germline V gene lookup returns CDR1 DFQATT and CDR2 SNEGSKA (reference sequence). This CDR3 is CSASGEAFFDTQYF. CDR3 in DNA: TGCAGTGCTTCGGGGGAGGCTTTCTTCGATACGCAGTATTTT.

The CDR3 coding sequence is TGTGCCAGCAGTGCCATAGCGGGAATCGGGAATGAGCAGTTCTTC. Protein product: CASSAIAGIGNEQFF. The chain links TRBV6-1 to TRBJ2-1; 8 bases map to TRBD2. This CDR3 is built from 15 residues. CDR1 is MNHNS and CDR2 is SASEGT in the germline V gene. V lost 4 bases, J lost 7 bases, and 9 bases stayed unmatched.

The chain carries TRBV20-1 and TRBJ2-2; D is unclear. The CDR3 is 14 residues long. The germline V gene encodes CDR1 DFQATT and CDR2 SNEGSKA (reference sequence). With 0 bases removed from V and 4 bases from J, the gap between germline ends came to 9 bases. This CDR3 reads CSARDLGITGELFF. The CDR3 nucleotides are TGCAGTGCTAGAGATTTAGGGATCACCGGGGAGCTGTTTTTT.